This TCR beta chain was retrieved from a study of blood T cells in healthy people across ages. About the research overall: The capture of about one barcoded beta molecule per two T cells was achieved by template switching. Findings and caveats of the study: The percentage of naive T cells correlated strongly with TCR beta diversity. Fewer expanded clones and more diversity marked long-lived versus aged donors.

Per sample, a minimum of 6.5 million PBMCs were isolated. This clonotype was seen a few times. Its specificity is unknown. The CDR3 totals 14 residues. Per germline, CDR1 MDHEN and CDR2 SYDVKM. With 6 bases removed from V and 5 bases from J, the gap between germline ends came to 15 bases. It was with a sample-barcoded 5' primer and a J-beta primer mix that a second PCR of roughly 6 to 12 cycles was run. One entry per CDR3 protein results from TCRdb running MiXCR on the 5' RACE reads. The data contain more than 800,000 distinct CDR3 sequences, 40% to 55% of them singletons. The chain couples TRBV28 to TRBJ2-3; maybe TRBD1 (6 bases). This TCR was recovered from a woman between 55 and 75 years old in good health. The source material was blood. CDR3 DNA: TGTGCCAGCAGCCCTTCAGGGGTGGGAGATACGCAGTATTTT. Its translation is CASSPSGVGDTQYF.